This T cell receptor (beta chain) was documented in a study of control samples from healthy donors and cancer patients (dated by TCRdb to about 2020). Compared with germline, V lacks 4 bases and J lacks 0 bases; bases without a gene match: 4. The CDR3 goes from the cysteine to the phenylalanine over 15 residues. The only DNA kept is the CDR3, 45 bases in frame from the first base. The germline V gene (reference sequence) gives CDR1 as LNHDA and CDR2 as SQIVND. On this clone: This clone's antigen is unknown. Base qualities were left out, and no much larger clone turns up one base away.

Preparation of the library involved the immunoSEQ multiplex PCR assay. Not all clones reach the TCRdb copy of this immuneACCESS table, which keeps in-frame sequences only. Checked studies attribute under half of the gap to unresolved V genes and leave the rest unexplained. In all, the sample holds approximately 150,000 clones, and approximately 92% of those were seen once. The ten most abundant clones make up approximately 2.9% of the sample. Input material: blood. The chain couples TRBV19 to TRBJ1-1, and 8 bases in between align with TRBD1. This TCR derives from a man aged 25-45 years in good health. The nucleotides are TGTGCCAGTAGTAGGACAGGGCTTATGAACACTGAAGCTTTCTTT. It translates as CASSRTGLMNTEAFF.